The present entry profiles one TCR beta chain with its context. Its matching antigen is unknown. This sample was taken from a study of cytomegalovirus exposure and HLA in healthy donors. Donors were ostensibly healthy at sampling, although undocumented immune exposures were probable. 13 Jbeta primers and 60 Vbeta primers were used for the PCR. The protocol was immunoSEQ multiplex PCR, while the TCRdb copy is restricted to in-frame clones and leaves out a portion. Its table records more than 200,000 clones. Study-wide results and caveats: DRB1 had the most TCR associations and HLA-C the fewest, a later analysis found, with rates varying by HLA locus. Reportedly, TCR beta sequences accurately predicted HLA-A and HLA-B alleles in most subjects.

Looked up from germline, CDR1 is SQVTM and CDR2 is ANQGSEA. V was trimmed by 4 bases and J by 5 bases, leaving 20 bases between them. This CDR3 spans 16 amino acids. Sequencing was performed on PBMCs. This sequence joins TRBV29-1 and TRBJ2-2; tentatively, D is TRBD1 (6 bases). The sequence was collected from a woman in her 30s in good health and CMV-seropositive. The chain's CDR3 is CSVASRGVRGTGELFF. CDR3 DNA sequence: TGCAGCGTTGCCTCTCGGGGCGTTAGGGGGACCGGGGAGCTGTTTTTT.